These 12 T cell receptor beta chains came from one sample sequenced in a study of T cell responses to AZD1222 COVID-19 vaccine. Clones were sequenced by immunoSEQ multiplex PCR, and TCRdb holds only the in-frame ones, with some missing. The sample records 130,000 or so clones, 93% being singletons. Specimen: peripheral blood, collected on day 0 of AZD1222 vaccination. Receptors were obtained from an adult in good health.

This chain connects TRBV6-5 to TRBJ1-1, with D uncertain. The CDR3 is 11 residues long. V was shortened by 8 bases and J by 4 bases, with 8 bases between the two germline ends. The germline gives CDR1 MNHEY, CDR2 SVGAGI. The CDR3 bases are TGTGCCAGCGCCGGGTCCACTGAAGCTTTCTTT. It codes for CASAGSTEAFF.

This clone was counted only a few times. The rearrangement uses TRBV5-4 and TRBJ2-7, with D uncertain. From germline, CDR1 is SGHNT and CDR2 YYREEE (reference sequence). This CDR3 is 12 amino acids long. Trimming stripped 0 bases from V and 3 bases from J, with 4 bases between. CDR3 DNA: TGTGCCAGCAGCTTGGAGCTCTACGAGCAGTACTTC. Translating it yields CASSLELYEQYF.

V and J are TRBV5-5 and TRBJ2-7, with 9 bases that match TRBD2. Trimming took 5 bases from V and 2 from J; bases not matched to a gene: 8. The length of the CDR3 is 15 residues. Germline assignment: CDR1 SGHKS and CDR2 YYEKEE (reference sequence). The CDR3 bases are TGTGCCAGCAGTAGAGGAGGCGGGAGGGCCTACGAGCAGTACTTC. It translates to CASSRGGGRAYEQYF.

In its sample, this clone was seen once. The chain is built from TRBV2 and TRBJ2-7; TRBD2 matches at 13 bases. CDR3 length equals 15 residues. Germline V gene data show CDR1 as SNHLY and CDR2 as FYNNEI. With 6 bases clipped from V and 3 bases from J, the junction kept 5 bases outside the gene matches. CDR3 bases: TGTGCCAGCAGGGGGGGGACTAGCGGGAACTACGAGCAGTACTTC. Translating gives CASRGGTSGNYEQYF.

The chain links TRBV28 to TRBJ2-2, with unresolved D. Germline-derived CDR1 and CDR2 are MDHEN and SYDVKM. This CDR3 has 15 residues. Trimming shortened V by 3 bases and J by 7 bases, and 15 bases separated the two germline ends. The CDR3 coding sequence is TGTGCCAGCAGTTTCCCCAGCGCTAGAAGCGGGGAGCTGTTTTTT. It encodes CASSFPSARSGELFF.

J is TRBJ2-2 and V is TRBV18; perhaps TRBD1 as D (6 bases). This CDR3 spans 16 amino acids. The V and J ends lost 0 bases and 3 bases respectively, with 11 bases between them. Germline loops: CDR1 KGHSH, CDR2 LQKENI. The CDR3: CASSPPVRGYTGELFF. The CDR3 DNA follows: TGTGCCAGCTCACCACCGGTAAGGGGGTACACCGGGGAGCTGTTTTTT.

DNA of the CDR3: TGCGCCAGCTGCGCGTACGGCGCTATAGGCGAAAAACTGTTTTTT. Residues: CASCAYGAIGEKLFF. The chain joins TRBV5-1 to TRBJ1-4; D call uncertain. This CDR3 spans 15 amino acids. Germline V CDR1 and CDR2: SGHRS, YFSETQ. Trimming pared 7 bases from V and 8 bases from J, leaving 21 bases between. The full variable domain, in which reference TRBV5-1 and TRBJ1-4 provide the parts outside the CDR3, is KAGVTQTPRYLIKTRGQQVTLSCSPISGHRSVSWYQQTPGQGLQFLFEYFSETQRNKGNFPGRFSGRQFSNSRSEMNVSTLELGDSALYLCASCAYGAIGEKLFFGSGTQLSVL.

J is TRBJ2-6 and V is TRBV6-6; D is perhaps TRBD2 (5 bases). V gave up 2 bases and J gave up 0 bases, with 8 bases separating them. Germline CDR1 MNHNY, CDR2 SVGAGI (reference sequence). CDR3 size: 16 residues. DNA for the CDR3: TGTGCCAGCAGTTACCCTGGAGGCTCTGGGGCCAACGTCCTGACTTTC. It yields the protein CASSYPGGSGANVLTF.

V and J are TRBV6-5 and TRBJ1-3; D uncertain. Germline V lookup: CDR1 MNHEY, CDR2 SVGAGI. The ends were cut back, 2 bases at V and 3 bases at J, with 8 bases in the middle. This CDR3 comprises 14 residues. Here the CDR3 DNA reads TGTGCCAGCAGTTACGGGATGCGTGGAAACACCATATATTTT. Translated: CASSYGMRGNTIYF.

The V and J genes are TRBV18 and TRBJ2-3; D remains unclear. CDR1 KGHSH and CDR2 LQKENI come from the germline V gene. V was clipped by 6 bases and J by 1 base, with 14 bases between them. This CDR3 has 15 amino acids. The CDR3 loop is CASSPLVGGTDTQYF. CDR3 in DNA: TGTGCCAGCTCGCCCCTGGTTGGCGGCACAGATACGCAGTATTTT.

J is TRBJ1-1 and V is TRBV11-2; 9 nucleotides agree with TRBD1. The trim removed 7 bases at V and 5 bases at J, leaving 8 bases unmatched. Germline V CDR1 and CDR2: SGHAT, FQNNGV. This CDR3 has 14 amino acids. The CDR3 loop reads CASKTGGQGTEAFF. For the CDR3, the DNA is TGTGCCAGCAAGACAGGGGGTCAGGGGACTGAAGCTTTCTTT.

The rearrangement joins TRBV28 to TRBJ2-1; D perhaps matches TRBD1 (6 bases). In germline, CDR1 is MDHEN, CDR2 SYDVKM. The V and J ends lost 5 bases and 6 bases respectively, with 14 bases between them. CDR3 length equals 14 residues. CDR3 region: CASSTPTGSNEQFF. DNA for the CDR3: TGTGCCAGCAGTACCCCGACAGGATCCAATGAGCAGTTCTTC.